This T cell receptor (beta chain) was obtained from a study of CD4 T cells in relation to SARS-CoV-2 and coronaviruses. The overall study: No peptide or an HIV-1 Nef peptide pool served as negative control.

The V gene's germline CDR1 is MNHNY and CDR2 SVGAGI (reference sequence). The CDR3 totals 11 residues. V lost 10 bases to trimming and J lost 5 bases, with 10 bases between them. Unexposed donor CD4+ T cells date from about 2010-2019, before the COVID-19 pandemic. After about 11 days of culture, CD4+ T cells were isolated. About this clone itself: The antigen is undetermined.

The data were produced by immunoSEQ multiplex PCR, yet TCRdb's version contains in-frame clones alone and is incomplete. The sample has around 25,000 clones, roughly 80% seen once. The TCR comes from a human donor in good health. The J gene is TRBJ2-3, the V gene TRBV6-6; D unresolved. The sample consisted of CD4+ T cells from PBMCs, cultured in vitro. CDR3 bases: TGTGCCATTGGGGTTGGAGATACGCAGTATTTT. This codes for CAIGVGDTQYF.